The 18 T cell receptor beta chains below come from one sample, sequenced in a study of control samples from healthy donors and cancer patients. TCRdb keeps only in-frame clones here, not all; method: immunoSEQ multiplex PCR. Of approximately 170,000 clones listed, roughly 92% are singletons. The sequencing input was blood. The receptors here all came from a woman aged 30 to 39 in good health.

The CDR3 here is CASSQVVDQGTMDEQYF. CDR3 nucleotide sequence: TGTGCCAGCAGCCAAGTGGTGGACCAGGGAACGATGGACGAGCAGTACTTC. The genes are TRBV3-1 (or the pseudogene TRBV3-2) and TRBJ2-7, with a possible D match to TRBD1 (5 bases). From germline, CDR1 is LGHDT and CDR2 YNNKEL (reference sequence). Trimming shortened V by 1 base and J by 5 bases, and 21 bases separated the two germline ends. The CDR3 consists of 17 residues.

This rearrangement joins TRBV4-1 to TRBJ2-3; D may be TRBD1 or TRBD2 (6 bases each). The CDR3 loop spans 13 amino acids. Germline-derived CDR1 and CDR2 are MGHRA and YSYEKL. With 8 bases removed from V and 6 bases from J, the gap between germline ends came to 15 bases. The CDR3 sequence: CASGPGAPDTQYF. The CDR3 nucleotides are TGCGCCAGCGGCCCGGGGGCTCCTGATACGCAGTATTTT.

The chain has TRBV7-2 and TRBJ2-7; D gene uncertain. In germline, CDR1 is SGHTA, CDR2 FQGNSA. The ends were cut back, 5 bases at V and 3 bases at J, with 8 bases in the middle. CDR3 size: 12 residues. The CDR3 is CASSLRFYEQYF. CDR3 bases: TGTGCCAGCAGCCTAAGGTTCTACGAGCAGTACTTC.

V is TRBV28 and J is TRBJ1-6; TRBD1 agrees at 9 bases. The junction had 13 bases not matched to a gene; V was cut back by 6 bases and J by 10 bases. The CDR3 totals 16 residues. Per the germline V gene, CDR1 is MDHEN and CDR2 is SYDVKM. CDR3 coding DNA: TGTGCCAGCAGAAATCCGGGACAGGGTGTGGGGTCACCCCTCCACTTT. The encoded protein is CASRNPGQGVGSPLHF.

The chain joins TRBV7-2 to TRBJ2-6, with 8 bases that match TRBD1. There are 19 residues in the CDR3. With V trimmed by 5 bases and J by 3 bases, 15 bases remained unmatched. Germline assignment: CDR1 SGHTA and CDR2 FQGNSA. The CDR3: CASSPVAQGVSRGANVLTF. The DNA for the CDR3 is TGTGCCAGCAGCCCAGTGGCACAGGGGGTCTCTCGTGGGGCCAACGTCCTGACTTTC.

Remarks on this clone: The sample contains more than one DNA sequence encoding this CDR3. Here the CDR3 DNA reads TGTGCCAGCAGTTTAACGTCCAATGAGCAGTTCTTC. This encodes CASSLTSNEQFF. The chain is built from TRBV28 and TRBJ2-1; D remains unclear. Trimming removed 2 bases from V and 6 bases from J, with 5 bases in between. Germline loops: CDR1 MDHEN, CDR2 SYDVKM. The CDR3 spans 12 residues. Using reference TRBV28 and TRBJ2-1 for the parts outside the CDR3, the full variable domain is DVKVTQSSRYLVKRTGEKVFLECVQDMDHENMFWYRQDPGLGLRLIYFSYDVKMKEKGDIPEGYSVSREKKERFSLILESASTNQTSMYLCASSLTSNEQFFGPGTRLTVL.

V gene TRBV9 combines with J gene TRBJ2-3; tentatively, D is TRBD2 (6 bases). Per germline, CDR1 SGDLS and CDR2 YYNGEE. The CDR3 covers 17 residues. Trimming removed 4 bases at V and 0 bases at J, with 18 bases between. The DNA of the CDR3 is TGTGCCAGCAGCATAATAGCGGAGACACGTAGCACAGATACGCAGTATTTT. Translating it yields CASSIIAETRSTDTQYF. The full variable domain, rest sourced from reference TRBV9 and TRBJ2-3, is DSGVTQTPKHLITATGQRVTLRCSPRSGDLSVYWYQQSLDQGLQFLIQYYNGEERAKGNILERFSAQQFPDLHSELNLSSLELGDSALYFCASSIIAETRSTDTQYFGPGTRLTVL.

The chain carries TRBV19 and TRBJ1-2; possibly TRBD1 for D (5 bases). CDR3 length equals 13 residues. V was pared by 4 bases and J by 4 bases, with 10 bases between. Germline V gives CDR1 LNHDA, CDR2 SQIVND (reference sequence). The CDR3 sequence is CASSTGTGYGYTF. The CDR3 DNA reads TGTGCCAGTAGTACCGGGACCGGCTATGGCTACACCTTC.

This chain joins TRBV4-1 and TRBJ2-7; D uncertain. The V gene lost 1 base and the J gene lost 0 bases, with 10 bases spanning the gap. This CDR3 region has 15 residues. Germline V gene sequence: CDR1 MGHRA, CDR2 YSYEKL. CDR3 sequence reads: CASSQVSRSSYEQYF. The CDR3 DNA is TGCGCCAGCAGCCAAGTAAGCCGCAGCTCCTACGAGCAGTACTTC.

This sequence joins TRBV10-2 and TRBJ1-1; D gene unclear. CDR1 is WSHSY and CDR2 is SAAADI in the germline V gene. This CDR3 spans 12 amino acids. Trimming cost V 6 bases and J 4 bases, with 9 bases left between them. As DNA, the CDR3 is TGCGCCAGCAGAGGATCTGGCACTGAAGCTTTCTTT. Protein: CASRGSGTEAFF.

This clone has a handful of counts. This chain links TRBV19 with TRBJ1-5; D unresolved. The CDR3 sequence is 14 residues long. Trimming left V 11 bases short and J 0 bases short, with 14 bases between. The germline gives CDR1 LNHDA, CDR2 SQIVND (reference sequence). DNA of the CDR3: TGTGCCGGAAGTCCATGGGGTAGCAATCAGCCCCAGCATTTT. Protein product: CAGSPWGSNQPQHF. The full variable domain, with the rest looked up from reference TRBV19 and TRBJ1-5, is DGGITQSPKYLFRKEGQNVTLSCEQNLNHDAMYWYRQDPGQGLRLIYYSQIVNDFQKGDIAEGYSVSREKKESFPLTVTSAQKNPTAFYLCAGSPWGSNQPQHFGDGTRLSIL.

V is TRBV5-1 and J is TRBJ2-7; either TRBD1 or TRBD2 may supply D (5 bases each). Germline V gene data show CDR1 as SGHRS and CDR2 as YFSETQ. CDR3 length: 12 amino acids. V was trimmed by 1 base and J by 7 bases, leaving 9 bases between them. DNA of the CDR3: TGCGCCAGCAGCTTGTTGGGGGTAGAGCAGTACTTC. Translation: CASSLLGVEQYF. The whole variable domain, remainder taken from reference TRBV5-1 and TRBJ2-7, is KAGVTQTPRYLIKTRGQQVTLSCSPISGHRSVSWYQQTPGQGLQFLFEYFSETQRNKGNFPGRFSGRQFSNSRSEMNVSTLELGDSALYLCASSLLGVEQYFGPGTRLTVT.

This chain joins TRBV4-2 and TRBJ1-3, with D possibly being TRBD1 (6 bases). The V and J ends lost 2 bases and 1 base respectively, with 6 bases between them. Germline lookup yields CDR1 LGHNA and CDR2 YNFKEQ. The CDR3 loop spans 14 amino acids. As DNA, the CDR3 is TGTGCCAGCAGCCAAAGGGGGTCTGGAAACACCATATATTTT. Protein sequence: CASSQRGSGNTIYF.

The V gene is TRBV4-1, the J gene TRBJ2-5, with a tentative D call TRBD2 (6 bases). The CDR3 spans 16 residues. CDR1 is MGHRA and CDR2 is YSYEKL in the germline V gene. V lost 0 bases and J 2 bases, leaving 13 bases between the germline ends. CDR3 residues: CASSQERGSGQETQYF. The CDR3 nucleotides read TGCGCCAGCAGCCAAGAAAGGGGTAGCGGACAAGAGACCCAGTACTTC.

The chain employs TRBV7-9 and TRBJ2-4; possibly TRBD2 for D (6 bases). CDR1 and CDR2 from the germline V gene are SEHNR and FQNEAQ (reference sequence). Trimming took 5 bases from V and 2 from J, leaving 13 bases between them. This CDR3 comprises 15 residues. In nucleotides, the CDR3 is TGTGCCAGCAGCCAAAGGCGGGACCCCAAAAACATTCAGTACTTC. Translated, it gives CASSQRRDPKNIQYF.

As regards this clone: As the CDR3 is not closed by the conserved phenylalanine or tryptophan, this likely results from a read error. No DNA is shown, since the ends of the CDR3 on it are uncertain; the CDR3 is the one TCRdb lists. This rearrangement joins TRBV24-1 to TRBJ1-1; the table's TRBD1 call for D was not verified on the DNA. The CDR3 is made up of 8 amino acids, end residues included. Germline lookup yields CDR1 KGHDR and CDR2 SFDVKD. This chain's CDR3 is CATSGDQG.

The rearrangement uses TRBV5-6 and TRBJ1-1; D may be TRBD1 (5 bases). This CDR3 comprises 14 residues. Trimming shortened V by 2 bases and J by 5 bases, and 13 bases separated the two germline ends. Per germline, CDR1 SGHDT and CDR2 YYEEEE. CDR3 sequence reads: CASSLGTSKTEAFF. Here the CDR3 DNA reads TGTGCCAGCAGCTTAGGGACCTCGAAGACTGAAGCTTTCTTT.

Only one count was recorded for this clone. The gene calls are TRBV4-1 and TRBJ2-4; 7 nucleotides match TRBD2. The germline gives CDR1 MGHRA, CDR2 YSYEKL. CDR3 length: 17 residues. V lost 0 bases and J lost 1; bases outside the gene matches: 6. The CDR3 DNA follows: TGCGCCAGCAGCCAAGACCTGGTTAGCGGGGCCAAAAACATTCAGTACTTC. The encoded protein is CASSQDLVSGAKNIQYF.